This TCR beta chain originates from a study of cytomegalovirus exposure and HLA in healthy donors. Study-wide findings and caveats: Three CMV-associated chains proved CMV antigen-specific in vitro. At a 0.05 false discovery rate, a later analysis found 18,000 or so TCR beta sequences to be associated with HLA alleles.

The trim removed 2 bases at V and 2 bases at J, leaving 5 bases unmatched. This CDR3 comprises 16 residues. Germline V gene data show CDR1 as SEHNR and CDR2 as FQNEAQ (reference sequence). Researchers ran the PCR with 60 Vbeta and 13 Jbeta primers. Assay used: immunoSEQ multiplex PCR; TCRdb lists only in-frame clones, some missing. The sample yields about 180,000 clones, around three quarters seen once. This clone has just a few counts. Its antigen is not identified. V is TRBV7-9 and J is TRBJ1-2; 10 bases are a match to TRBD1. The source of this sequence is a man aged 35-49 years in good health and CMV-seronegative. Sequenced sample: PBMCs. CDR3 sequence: CASSLFRTGGNYGYTF. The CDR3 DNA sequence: TGTGCCAGCAGCTTATTCCGGACAGGGGGAAACTATGGCTACACCTTC.